A single sample gave rise to the 15 T cell receptor beta chains below, sequenced in a study of blood T cell repertoires in COVID-19 (dated by TCRdb to about 2020). The library came from the immunoSEQ multiplex PCR assay. The immuneACCESS repertoire file appears here via TCRdb, limited to in-frame rearrangements. These files lack a portion of the clones; in checked studies, under half of the deficit traces to unresolved V genes, and the cause of the others is not known. The sample table records 70,000 or so clones; roughly 72% of these occur just once. Of the sample, more than 13% is held by the ten largest clones. Specimen: peripheral blood. The origin of the receptors is a man in his fifties or sixties with COVID-19, enrolled during active disease.

The genes are TRBV6-1 and TRBJ2-7, with D perhaps TRBD2 (5 bases). Germline V gene lookup returns CDR1 MNHNS and CDR2 SASEGT. This CDR3 region has 15 residues. Trimming removed 5 bases at V and 5 bases at J, with 19 bases between. This CDR3 is CASSPVAERRDEQYF. For the CDR3, the DNA is TGTGCCAGCAGTCCCGTGGCGGAGCGGAGAGACGAGCAGTACTTC.

This sequence joins TRBV28 and TRBJ1-1; D is possibly TRBD1 (5 bases). The germline gives CDR1 MDHEN, CDR2 SYDVKM. V was cut by 5 bases and J by 3 bases, with 16 bases left in between. CDR3 length equals 15 residues. The CDR3 sequence: CASSTQRGGYTEAFF. In DNA, the CDR3 is TGTGCCAGCAGTACCCAGCGGGGGGGGTACACTGAAGCTTTCTTT.

The genes are TRBV3-1 (or the pseudogene TRBV3-2) and TRBJ2-5; TRBD2 matches at 8 bases. CDR3 length: 15 residues. J was trimmed by 5 bases and V by 0 bases; bases with no gene match: 5. Germline CDR1 reads LGHDT; CDR2 reads YNNKEL (reference sequence). The chain's CDR3 is CASSQDLTGGETQYF. For the CDR3, the DNA is TGTGCCAGCAGCCAAGATTTAACGGGGGGGGAGACCCAGTACTTC.

The chain has TRBV20-1 and TRBJ2-7, with D perhaps matching TRBD2 (7 bases). Germline V lookup: CDR1 DFQATT, CDR2 SNEGSKA (reference sequence). The CDR3 contains 14 residues. The V end was cut by 3 bases, the J end by 6 bases, with 18 bases between. CDR3 nucleotides: TGCAGTGCTAGTAGGGCTAGCGGAGGGGGCGAGCAGTACTTC. Amino acids: CSASRASGGGEQYF.

The V and J genes are TRBV7-9 and TRBJ2-7, with TRBD1 matching 7 bases. Per germline, CDR1 SEHNR and CDR2 FQNEAQ (reference sequence). V shed 4 bases and J 5 bases; nucleotides not matched to a gene: 11. The CDR3 extends over 15 amino acids. CDR3 protein: CASSSIDRVRDEQYF. The CDR3 DNA sequence: TGTGCCAGCAGCTCTATTGACAGGGTACGAGACGAGCAGTACTTC.

V and J are TRBV20-1 and TRBJ1-5; 7 bases are shared with TRBD1. The CDR3 is 13 residues long. The trim removed 3 bases at V and 6 bases at J, leaving 5 bases unmatched. The V gene's germline CDR1 is DFQATT and CDR2 SNEGSKA (reference sequence). CDR3 amino acids: CSASYNRGQPQHF. The CDR3 DNA follows: TGCAGTGCTAGTTATAACAGGGGTCAGCCCCAGCATTTT.

The V gene is TRBV7-9, the J gene TRBJ1-1, with D perhaps TRBD1 (5 bases). CDR1 and CDR2 from the germline V gene are SEHNR and FQNEAQ (reference sequence). V shed 0 bases and J shed 4 bases, with 12 bases lying between them. CDR3 size: 15 residues. CDR3 sequence: CASSLAAGPSTEAFF. DNA for the CDR3: TGTGCCAGCAGCTTAGCGGCAGGGCCAAGCACTGAAGCTTTCTTT. Complete variable domain (other parts from reference TRBV7-9 and TRBJ1-1): DTGVSQNPRHKITKRGQNVTFRCDPISEHNRLYWYRQTLGQGPEFLTYFQNEAQLEKSRLLSDRFSAERPKGSFSTLEIQRTEQGDSAMYLCASSLAAGPSTEAFFGQGTRLTVV.

The chain is built from TRBV6-6 and TRBJ2-3, with 12 bases lining up with TRBD1. This CDR3 has 15 amino acids. Per germline, CDR1 MNHNY and CDR2 SVGAGI (reference sequence). V lost 9 bases and J lost 8; bases outside the gene matches: 12. CDR3 DNA: TGTGCCAGAGCCCCCCCGGGACAGGGGGCGAGTACGCAGTATTTT. Amino acid sequence: CARAPPGQGASTQYF.

The rearrangement uses TRBV18 and TRBJ2-2, with 7 bases identical to TRBD1. The V segment lost 5 bases and the J segment 1 base; nucleotides outside the gene matches: 4. Germline-derived CDR1 and CDR2 are KGHSH and LQKENI. The CDR3 is 15 amino acids. CDR3 in DNA: TGTGCCAGCTCAACGCGACAGGGGAACACCGGGGAGCTGTTTTTT. Its translation is CASSTRQGNTGELFF. The full variable domain, in which reference TRBV18 and TRBJ2-2 provide the parts outside the CDR3, is NAGVMQNPRHLVRRRGQEARLRCSPMKGHSHVYWYRQLPEEGLKFMVYLQKENIIDESGMPKERFSAEFPKEGPSILRIQQVVRGDSAAYFCASSTRQGNTGELFFGEGSRLTVL.

V is TRBV19 and J is TRBJ2-7; TRBD1 is a possible D gene (6 bases). The CDR3 loop spans 14 amino acids. The germline V gene encodes CDR1 LNHDA and CDR2 SQIVND (reference sequence). Trimming removed 4 bases from V and 3 bases from J, with 13 bases in between. CDR3 protein: CASSTPSGVYEQYF. The CDR3 DNA follows: TGTGCCAGTAGTACACCCTCAGGGGTCTACGAGCAGTACTTC.

The V gene is TRBV4-1, the J gene TRBJ2-5; D perhaps matches TRBD2 (5 bases). CDR3 length equals 15 residues. Germline V gene sequence: CDR1 MGHRA, CDR2 YSYEKL. Trimming removed 0 bases at V and 0 bases at J, with 8 bases between. CDR3 coding DNA: TGCGCCAGCAGCCAAGAAACGGGGAACCAAGAGACCCAGTACTTC. It is translated as CASSQETGNQETQYF.

The V and J genes are TRBV19 and TRBJ1-5; a possible D gene is TRBD1 (6 bases). Germline lookup yields CDR1 LNHDA and CDR2 SQIVND (reference sequence). V was clipped by 7 bases and J by 7 bases, with 14 bases between them. The CDR3 is 13 residues long. The CDR3: CASKGGDGQPQHF. The CDR3, as DNA: TGTGCCAGTAAAGGGGGGGACGGGCAGCCCCAGCATTTT.

This chain uses TRBV5-1 with TRBJ2-3; 7 positions match TRBD2. Germline V gene sequence: CDR1 SGHRS, CDR2 YFSETQ. V gave up 0 bases and J gave up 2 bases; unmatched junction bases: 3. CDR3 size: 15 residues. The CDR3 coding sequence is TGCGCCAGCAGCTTGGGGGGGAGGGCCACAGATACGCAGTATTTT. Translating it yields CASSLGGRATDTQYF.

The chain recombines TRBV30 with TRBJ1-6; perhaps TRBD1 as D (6 bases). This CDR3 is 12 amino acids long. Per the germline V gene, CDR1 is GTSNPN and CDR2 is SVGIG (reference sequence). Trimming shortened V by 6 bases and J by 11 bases, and 14 bases separated the two germline ends. CDR3 nucleotide sequence: TGTGCCTGCCTGAGGGACATGCCACCCCTCCACTTT. It translates to CACLRDMPPLHF.

This chain connects TRBV11-2 to TRBJ1-6; D is uncertain. This CDR3 is built from 16 residues. Germline values: CDR1 SGHAT, CDR2 FQNNGV. V lost 3 bases, J lost 5 bases, and 14 bases lay in between. CDR3 sequence: CASSFTRPADNSPLHF. In DNA, the CDR3 is TGTGCCAGCAGCTTCACAAGGCCGGCGGATAATTCACCCCTCCACTTT.